Sequencing of this TCR beta chain was carried out in a study of cytomegalovirus exposure and HLA in healthy donors. A multiplex PCR was run with 60 Vbeta primers and 13 Jbeta primers. TCRdb keeps only in-frame clones here, not all; method: immunoSEQ multiplex PCR. The sample lists fewer than 200,000 clones, around 81% occurring once. General observations from the study: Fewer N-insertions (relative to the approximately 700-donor mean) were reportedly seen in an Asian-associated ancestry cluster in a later analysis. In vitro, a few CMV-associated chains proved specific for CMV antigens. A previous analysis found most TCR beta V segments productive roughly 87% or roughly 30% of the time.

In regard to this clone: Its matching antigen is unknown.

Sequences were obtained from PBMCs. This TCR derives from a woman aged 18 to 35 in good health and CMV-seropositive.

DNA of the CDR3: TGTGCCAGCAGGGGACAGGGTAATTCACCCCTCCACTTT. The encoded protein is CASRGQGNSPLHF. This sequence joins TRBV6-4 and TRBJ1-6; TRBD1 aligns across 9 bases. Per germline, CDR1 MRHNA and CDR2 SNTAGT. This CDR3 contains 13 residues. Trimming removed 6 bases from V and 6 bases from J; junction bases left unmatched: 0.